The 27 T cell receptor beta chains reported below all come from one sample, sequenced in a study of control samples from healthy donors and cancer patients. This table comes from immunoSEQ multiplex PCR, and its TCRdb copy is limited to in-frame clones, with some not included. The table lists some 150,000 clones, roughly 89% of them singletons. The specimen sequenced was blood. The receptor set was obtained from a man younger than 45 in good health.

The rearrangement uses TRBV6-2 or TRBV6-3 and TRBJ1-2; unclear D gene. V lost 2 bases, J lost 3 bases, and 7 bases lay in between. The CDR3 runs to 13 residues. The V gene's germline CDR1 is MNHEY and CDR2 SVGEGT. The CDR3 bases are TGTGCCAGCAGTTACAGGCAAGACTATGGCTACACCTTC. It is translated as CASSYRQDYGYTF.

The rearrangement uses TRBV6-1 and TRBJ1-6; 10 bases match TRBD1. After removal of 3 bases from V and 10 bases from J, the junction contained 3 bases not matched to a gene. Per germline, CDR1 MNHNS and CDR2 SASEGT. The CDR3 spans 14 residues. The CDR3 DNA reads as TGTGCCAGCAGTGACGGACAGGGGGGATCACCCCTCCACTTT. As protein: CASSDGQGGSPLHF.

The J gene is TRBJ1-2, the V gene TRBV29-1; D may be TRBD1 (5 bases). Deletions cut 0 bases from V and 8 bases from J, with 13 bases between. There are 13 residues in the CDR3. CDR1 and CDR2 (germline): SQVTM, ANQGSEA. Here the CDR3 reads CSVEDWDGLGYTF. In DNA form, the CDR3 reads TGCAGCGTTGAAGATTGGGACGGGCTCGGCTACACCTTC. Using reference TRBV29-1 and TRBJ1-2 for the parts outside the CDR3, the full variable domain is SAVISQKPSRDICQRGTSLTIQCQVDSQVTMMFWYRQQPGQSLTLIATANQGSEATYESGFVIDKFPISRPNLTFSTLTVSNMSPEDSSIYLCSVEDWDGLGYTFGSGTRLTVV.

This rearrangement joins TRBV19 to TRBJ2-2; no reliable D call. Trimming pared 3 bases from V and 5 bases from J, leaving 10 bases between. CDR3 length: 14 residues. Germline V gene sequence: CDR1 LNHDA, CDR2 SQIVND (reference sequence). The CDR3 loop is CASSIFEATGELFF. For the CDR3, the DNA is TGTGCCAGTAGTATCTTCGAGGCGACCGGGGAGCTGTTTTTT.

The chain combines TRBV4-2 with TRBJ1-1; TRBD1 matches 12 bases. This CDR3 is built from 16 residues. Germline values: CDR1 LGHNA, CDR2 YNFKEQ. The ends lost 1 base at V and 5 bases at J; junction bases unmatched: 5. The CDR3 DNA reads TGTGCCAGCAGCCAAGGGGACAGGGGGCGTTTAACTGAAGCTTTCTTT. Translating gives CASSQGDRGRLTEAFF.

This clone appeared once. The gene calls are TRBV7-2 and TRBJ1-5; no clear D gene. Per germline, CDR1 SGHTA and CDR2 FQGNSA. The CDR3 has 13 residues. Trimming left V 8 bases short and J 5 bases short, with 13 bases between. The CDR3 coding sequence is TGTGCCAGCTCCAATAGCTATGATCAGCCCCAGCATTTT. Its protein product is CASSNSYDQPQHF.

The chain uses TRBV3-1 (or the pseudogene TRBV3-2) and TRBJ2-7; 9 positions agree with TRBD2. The ends lost 7 bases at V and 3 bases at J; junction bases unmatched: 7. The CDR3 covers 14 residues. CDR1 and CDR2 (germline): LGHDT, YNNKEL (reference sequence). The DNA for the CDR3 is TGTGCCAGCACCGGGCTAGCGGGATACTACGAGCAGTACTTC. Translating it yields CASTGLAGYYEQYF.

The rearrangement joins TRBV19 to TRBJ1-2, with 7 bases fitting TRBD1. This CDR3 contains 12 residues. V shed 11 bases and J 3 bases; nucleotides not matched to a gene: 6. The germline V gene has CDR1 LNHDA and CDR2 SQIVND (reference sequence). CDR3 loop: CAGWDRDYGYTF. The CDR3 DNA follows: TGTGCCGGGTGGGACAGAGACTATGGCTACACCTTC.

The rearrangement links TRBV11-3 to TRBJ2-3; 8 bases match TRBD2. The germline gives CDR1 SGHNT, CDR2 YENEEA. This CDR3 spans 17 amino acids. Trimming cost V 0 bases and J 1 base; bases outside gene matches: 6. Written as DNA, the CDR3 is TGTGCCAGCAGCTTAGATAGCGGGATGTGGGGCACAGATACGCAGTATTTT. This codes for CASSLDSGMWGTDTQYF.

The rearrangement links TRBV19 to TRBJ1-2; D is undetermined. Germline V gene lookup returns CDR1 LNHDA and CDR2 SQIVND (reference sequence). The CDR3 has 11 amino acids. Between the trimmed V and J ends, which lost 9 bases and 4 bases, there was a span of 9 bases. Here the CDR3 reads CASKSVYGYTF. The CDR3 DNA follows: TGTGCCAGCAAATCGGTCTATGGCTACACCTTC.

J is TRBJ1-3 and V is TRBV4-3; D gene uncertain. V was pared by 0 bases and J by 0 bases, with 12 bases between. This CDR3 has 17 residues. Germline CDR1 reads LGHNA; CDR2 reads YSLEER. CDR3 protein: CASSQDQNGFSGNTIYF. The CDR3 DNA reads TGCGCCAGCAGCCAAGATCAGAACGGTTTCTCTGGAAACACCATATATTTT.

The chain recombines TRBV9 with TRBJ2-3; D not resolved. CDR1 is SGDLS and CDR2 is YYNGEE in the germline V gene. The V and J ends lost 4 bases and 6 bases respectively, with 9 bases between them. CDR3 length: 12 residues. The CDR3 is CASSPRVDTQYF. CDR3 nucleotides: TGTGCCAGCAGCCCCCGCGTTGATACGCAGTATTTT.

The chain has TRBV21-1 and TRBJ2-7; the table calls TRBD1, which could not be checked here. TRBV21-1 is recorded as a pseudogene. CDR3 length: 13 amino acids. The chain's CDR3 is CASSKVPGDEQYF. The CDR3 DNA reads TGTGCCAGCAGCAAAGTACCAGGGGACGAGCAGTACTTC.

About this clone itself: Other DNA sequences in the sample encode the same CDR3. The genes are TRBV9 and TRBJ1-1, with a possible D match to TRBD1 (6 bases). The germline V gene encodes CDR1 SGDLS and CDR2 YYNGEE. The CDR3 runs 14 residues. Between the trimmed V and J ends, which lost 0 bases and 4 bases, there was a span of 10 bases. CDR3 coding DNA: TGTGCCAGCAGCGTAGAAGGAGGGGGCACTGAAGCTTTCTTT. Translated, it gives CASSVEGGGTEAFF.

This clone was seen a single time. The chain uses TRBV25-1 and TRBJ2-7; 8 bases line up with TRBD1. Germline CDR1 and CDR2: MGHDK and SYGVNS. V trimming: 4 bases; J trimming: 3 bases; junction bases outside the gene matches: 5. The CDR3 has 14 amino acids. The chain's CDR3 is CASSGGTGHYEQYF. CDR3 coding DNA: TGTGCCAGCAGTGGGGGGACAGGACACTACGAGCAGTACTTC.

This chain connects TRBV28 to TRBJ1-5, with a possible D match to TRBD1 (6 bases). V lost 3 bases and J lost 7, with 13 bases in between. Germline V CDR1 and CDR2: MDHEN, SYDVKM. This CDR3 has 14 amino acids. The CDR3 protein is CASSFILQGQPQHF. DNA of the CDR3: TGTGCCAGCAGTTTCATTCTACAGGGACAGCCCCAGCATTTT.

This chain connects TRBV19 to TRBJ1-4; D gene uncertain. This CDR3 has 14 amino acids. Between the trimmed V and J ends, which lost 2 bases and 7 bases, there was a span of 11 bases. Germline assignment: CDR1 LNHDA and CDR2 SQIVND (reference sequence). The CDR3 coding sequence is TGTGCCAGTAGTATAACCCCGGCCGGTGAAAAACTGTTTTTT. It yields the protein CASSITPAGEKLFF.

The rearrangement joins TRBV5-1 to TRBJ2-2, with D perhaps being TRBD1 or TRBD2 (5 bases each). CDR1 and CDR2 (germline): SGHRS, YFSETQ. Between the trimmed V and J ends, which lost 3 bases and 5 bases, there was a span of 11 bases. CDR3 length equals 14 residues. CDR3 nucleotide sequence: TGCGCCAGCAGCTCATCTGGGGGAACCGGGGAGCTGTTTTTT. Protein: CASSSSGGTGELFF.

Remarks on this clone: The sample contains more than one DNA sequence encoding this CDR3. The gene calls are TRBV18 and TRBJ2-7; D not resolved. This CDR3 comprises 12 residues. CDR1 and CDR2 (germline): KGHSH, LQKENI. With 2 bases removed from V and 3 bases from J, the gap between germline ends came to 5 bases. CDR3 region: CASSPADYEQYF. The CDR3 DNA follows: TGTGCCAGCTCACCAGCGGACTACGAGCAGTACTTC.

This chain connects TRBV19 to TRBJ2-1, with TRBD2 matching over 7 bases. Germline lookup yields CDR1 LNHDA and CDR2 SQIVND (reference sequence). The CDR3 is 15 amino acids. The V gene end was trimmed by 3 bases and the J gene end by 3 bases; junction bases not matched to a gene: 5. The CDR3, as DNA: TGTGCCAGTAGTATTCTAGCGGAGTTCTACAATGAGCAGTTCTTC. Its protein product is CASSILAEFYNEQFF.

The chain combines TRBV7-9 with TRBJ2-7; D gene unclear. Germline lookup yields CDR1 SEHNR and CDR2 FQNEAQ (reference sequence). V was shortened by 1 base and J by 0 bases, with 13 bases between the two germline ends. This CDR3 is 16 amino acids long. CDR3 in DNA: TGTGCCAGCAGCTTAGGCTTAGCAGACCACTCCTACGAGCAGTACTTC. Its translation: CASSLGLADHSYEQYF.

The chain links TRBV5-6 to TRBJ2-2; D is possibly TRBD1 (6 bases). Germline loops: CDR1 SGHDT, CDR2 YYEEEE. The CDR3 runs 17 residues. V dropped 0 bases and J dropped 6 bases, with 18 bases sitting between them. The CDR3 region is CASSLANSQGLAGELFF. CDR3 sequence (DNA): TGTGCCAGCAGCTTGGCCAACTCACAGGGTCTCGCCGGGGAGCTGTTTTTT.

This clone was observed a handful of times. This sample also contains other DNA sequences that code for the same CDR3. The CDR3 DNA reads as TGCGCCAGCAGCCAAGAAGCTGAATCTGAAGCTTTCTTT. Protein product: CASSQEAESEAFF. J is TRBJ1-1 and V is TRBV4-3; D is unresolved. This CDR3 region has 13 residues. Germline V gene lookup returns CDR1 LGHNA and CDR2 YSLEER. The V and J ends lost 0 bases and 6 bases respectively, with 8 bases between them.

The CDR3 DNA follows: TGTGCCAGCAGCCCCTACAATGGACAGGGCGGGCAAGAGACCCAGTACTTC. Its protein product is CASSPYNGQGGQETQYF. The chain joins TRBV6-2 or TRBV6-3 to TRBJ2-5, with TRBD1 identical over 8 bases. CDR3 length: 17 amino acids. The germline CDR1 and CDR2 sequences are MNHEY and SVGEGT. After removal of 6 bases from V and 2 bases from J, the junction contained 14 bases not matched to a gene.

By proportion, this clone is medium-sized. The rearrangement links TRBV5-8 to TRBJ2-1; tentatively, D is TRBD1 or TRBD2 (6 bases each). The CDR3 covers 15 residues. The germline V gene encodes CDR1 SGHTS and CDR2 YDEGEE. Trimming took off 3 bases at V and 7 bases at J, with 17 bases between the two ends. CDR3 DNA sequence: TGTGCCAGCAGCTATCACCAGGGGAGGTTGAATGAGCAGTTCTTC. Its protein is CASSYHQGRLNEQFF.

This sequence joins TRBV5-8 and TRBJ2-1; TRBD2 might be the D (5 bases). The V end lost 4 bases, the J end lost 0 bases, and 8 bases lay between the germline ends. Germline V CDR1 and CDR2: SGHTS, YDEGEE. This CDR3 region has 14 residues. CDR3 DNA: TGTGCCAGCAGCCCCCGGGACTCCTACAATGAGCAGTTCTTC. Translated, it gives CASSPRDSYNEQFF.

DNA of the CDR3: TGTGCCAGTAGAAGGGGGCCCGGGGAGCTGTTTTTT. It encodes CASRRGPGELFF. The chain couples TRBV19 to TRBJ2-2; TRBD1 aligns across 7 bases. Trimming removed 6 bases from V and 6 bases from J; junction bases left unmatched: 1. The CDR3 is made up of 12 amino acids. Germline assignment: CDR1 LNHDA and CDR2 SQIVND (reference sequence).